This T cell receptor beta chain was sequenced for a study of identical twins. Germline assignment: CDR1 MNHEY and CDR2 SVGEGT. Trimming shortened V by 2 bases and J by 5 bases, and 12 bases separated the two germline ends. This CDR3 contains 14 residues. Overall study findings and caveats: There were fewer insertions in abundant cord blood beta clonotypes, but memory repertoires showed no such pattern.

It was template switching that added a universal primer site, and there were unique molecular identifiers on the cDNA. TCRdb used MiXCR to reprocess the 5' RACE reads, holding one entry per CDR3 protein. The table shows roughly 1,500,000 distinct CDR3 sequences, with more than 30% occurring only once. Regarding this clonotype: Its antigen is as yet unknown.

The sequenced sample consisted of cord blood. The V gene is TRBV6-2 or TRBV6-3, the J gene TRBJ1-1; TRBD1 might be the D (5 bases). The sequence came from a newborn girl in good health. The CDR3 protein is CASSYRGGETEAFF. The CDR3 region has the DNA TGTGCCAGCAGTTACAGGGGTGGAGAAACTGAAGCTTTCTTT.